This passage covers 19 T cell receptor beta chains from one sample sequenced in a study of PD-L1 blockade in urothelial cancer. Generated by immunoSEQ multiplex PCR, the TCRdb table keeps only in-frame clones and is missing some. The sample lists 80,000 to 90,000 clones; approximately 87% were seen once. Time point of the sample: pretreatment peripheral blood. The input for sequencing was PBMCs, taken around atezolizumab (anti-PD-L1) treatment. The receptors stem from a man in his fifties or sixties with urothelial cancer.

The chain carries TRBV5-1 and TRBJ1-3, with D tentatively TRBD1 (6 bases). Germline V CDR1 and CDR2: SGHRS, YFSETQ. Trimming stripped 1 base from V and 0 bases from J, with 14 bases between. The CDR3 is made up of 17 amino acids. The CDR3 DNA follows: TGCGCCAGCAGCTTGATGGGGGCGCCGTACTCTGGAAACACCATATATTTT. It yields the protein CASSLMGAPYSGNTIYF.

This sequence joins TRBV7-3 and TRBJ2-3, with no clear D. The length of the CDR3 is 13 residues. V lost 5 bases to trimming and J lost 2 bases, with 8 bases between them. CDR1 and CDR2 (germline): SGHTA, FQGTGA. The CDR3 coding sequence is TGTGCCAGCAGCATCTACCCCACAGATACGCAGTATTTT. Residues: CASSIYPTDTQYF.

The chain couples TRBV6-5 to TRBJ2-1; 8 bases are a match to TRBD1. Looked up from germline, CDR1 is MNHEY and CDR2 is SVGAGI. This CDR3 is built from 14 residues. With 7 bases clipped from V and 0 bases from J, the junction kept 2 bases outside the gene matches. CDR3 residues: CASTDRGSYNEQFF. In nucleotides, the CDR3 is TGTGCCAGCACCGACAGGGGCTCCTACAATGAGCAGTTCTTC.

The V and J genes are TRBV6-1 and TRBJ1-1, with no clear D. V shed 6 bases and J shed 0 bases, with 14 bases lying between them. Germline V gene sequence: CDR1 MNHNS, CDR2 SASEGT. The CDR3 is 15 amino acids. In DNA form, the CDR3 reads TGTGCCAGCAGCCTGCTTTGGGCAGTGAACACTGAAGCTTTCTTT. Protein: CASSLLWAVNTEAFF.

The chain recombines TRBV7-9 with TRBJ2-7; TRBD2 might be the D (6 bases). This CDR3 spans 16 amino acids. V lost 3 bases, J lost 3 bases, and 18 bases lay in between. Germline V gene data show CDR1 as SEHNR and CDR2 as FQNEAQ (reference sequence). In nucleotides, the CDR3 is TGTGCCAGCAGCTTGGGTCTGAGTAGCGGAATCTACGAGCAGTACTTC. Amino acid sequence: CASSLGLSSGIYEQYF.

CDR3 region: CASSSTGGVGETQYF. The CDR3 DNA reads as TGTGCCAGCAGTTCAACAGGGGGCGTTGGGGAGACCCAGTACTTC. V usage is TRBV6-5 and J usage is TRBJ2-5; 9 nucleotides line up with TRBD1. There are 15 residues in the CDR3. The germline V gene encodes CDR1 MNHEY and CDR2 SVGAGI. The V segment lost 4 bases and the J segment 5 bases; nucleotides outside the gene matches: 8.

This clone was seen only once. The rearrangement uses TRBV5-1 and TRBJ2-3, with 8 bases matching TRBD1. Germline CDR1 is SGHRS and CDR2 is YFSETQ. This CDR3 comprises 15 residues. V dropped 5 bases and J dropped 2; count of bases not matched to a gene: 7. This CDR3 is CASRGTGDNTDTQYF. CDR3 DNA sequence: TGCGCCAGCAGGGGGACAGGCGACAACACAGATACGCAGTATTTT.

The V and J genes are TRBV5-6 and TRBJ2-3; D uncertain. Germline V lookup: CDR1 SGHDT, CDR2 YYEEEE. Trimming stripped 4 bases from V and 4 bases from J, with 16 bases between. CDR3 length equals 15 residues. CDR3 sequence (DNA): TGTGCCAGCAGCCAAGGTAATCCTGGAGCAGATACGCAGTATTTT. It specifies CASSQGNPGADTQYF.

V gene TRBV2 combines with J gene TRBJ2-7; 8 nucleotides match TRBD2. Germline assignment: CDR1 SNHLY and CDR2 FYNNEI. The CDR3 sequence is 13 residues long. V gave up 6 bases and J gave up 7 bases; unmatched junction bases: 8. The CDR3 spells CASRTMPGGEQYF. The CDR3 DNA is TGTGCCAGCAGAACGATGCCGGGAGGGGAGCAGTACTTC.

The chain recombines TRBV2 with TRBJ2-7; D possibly corresponds to TRBD2 (5 bases). Germline CDR1 SNHLY, CDR2 FYNNEI. V was trimmed by 4 bases and J by 3 bases, leaving 10 bases between them. The CDR3 is 13 amino acids. Here the CDR3 reads CASSAGENYEQYF. For the CDR3, the DNA is TGTGCCAGCAGTGCCGGGGAGAACTACGAGCAGTACTTC.

The chain carries TRBV11-2 and TRBJ1-1, with 7 bases aligning to TRBD1. Trimming at V came to 3 bases and at J to 0 bases, leaving 10 bases not matched to a gene. CDR1 and CDR2 from the germline V gene are SGHAT and FQNNGV. There are 17 residues in the CDR3. The CDR3 is CASSLHRGRHMNTEAFF. The DNA of the CDR3 is TGTGCCAGCAGCTTGCACAGGGGCAGACATATGAACACTGAAGCTTTCTTT.

This clone was recorded a few times. This chain uses TRBV7-2 with TRBJ1-6, with TRBD1 matching 9 bases. V lost 4 bases to trimming and J lost 13 bases; unmatched junction nucleotides: 11. The CDR3 length is 15 residues. Germline V gene lookup returns CDR1 SGHTA and CDR2 FQGNSA. This CDR3 is CASSSETGGLWPLHF. The DNA of the CDR3 is TGTGCCAGCAGCTCTGAGACAGGGGGACTTTGGCCCCTCCACTTT.

This clone was observed a handful of times. The chain is built from TRBV9 and TRBJ2-5; no clear D gene. The CDR3 runs to 15 residues. Per the germline V gene, CDR1 is SGDLS and CDR2 is YYNGEE. V gave up 0 bases and J gave up 2 bases, with 11 bases separating them. The CDR3 sequence: CASSVGVGSQETQYF. As DNA, the CDR3 is TGTGCCAGCAGCGTAGGTGTCGGGTCGCAAGAGACCCAGTACTTC.

The DNA of the CDR3 is TGTGCCAGCAGTGACGGGCAGGGGGGCTACAATGAGCAGTTCTTC. Translating gives CASSDGQGGYNEQFF. This chain uses TRBV2 with TRBJ2-1; tentatively, D is TRBD1 (7 bases). Germline-derived CDR1 and CDR2 are SNHLY and FYNNEI. This CDR3 is built from 15 residues. The V gene lost 3 bases and the J gene lost 3 bases, with 12 bases spanning the gap.

The V gene is TRBV11-3, the J gene TRBJ2-5; 12 bases align to TRBD2. The CDR3 extends over 17 amino acids. Germline values: CDR1 SGHNT, CDR2 YENEEA. After removal of 3 bases from V and 5 bases from J, the junction contained 10 bases not matched to a gene. CDR3 coding DNA: TGTGCCAGCAGCTTGAGGACTAGCGGGGTATTTGGGGAGACCCAGTACTTC. Residues: CASSLRTSGVFGETQYF.

The genes are TRBV5-8 and TRBJ2-1, with a weak D call TRBD1 (5 bases). V was cut by 0 bases and J by 14 bases, with 9 bases left in between. CDR3 length equals 11 residues. Germline V CDR1 and CDR2: SGHTS, YDEGEE. CDR3 coding DNA: TGTGCCAGCAGCTTGGCAGGGCAGGAGTTCTTC. Amino acids: CASSLAGQEFF.

The chain is built from TRBV5-1 and TRBJ1-2, with D perhaps matching TRBD1 (5 bases). CDR3 length equals 14 residues. CDR1 and CDR2 from the germline V gene are SGHRS and YFSETQ. The V gene lost 0 bases and the J gene lost 2 bases, with 8 bases spanning the gap. CDR3 sequence: CASSLDQGNYGYTF. Here the CDR3 DNA reads TGCGCCAGCAGCTTGGATCAGGGAAACTATGGCTACACCTTC. Using reference TRBV5-1 and TRBJ1-2 for the parts outside the CDR3, the full variable domain is KAGVTQTPRYLIKTRGQQVTLSCSPISGHRSVSWYQQTPGQGLQFLFEYFSETQRNKGNFPGRFSGRQFSNSRSEMNVSTLELGDSALYLCASSLDQGNYGYTFGSGTRLTVV.

The CDR3 bases are TGTGCCAGCAGCGTACTTAGCAACCAAGAGACCCAGTACTTC. Translated, it gives CASSVLSNQETQYF. The V gene is TRBV9, the J gene TRBJ2-5; D gene ambiguous. The V gene's germline CDR1 is SGDLS and CDR2 YYNGEE. This CDR3 is 14 amino acids long. Trimming pared 1 base from V and 0 bases from J, leaving 7 bases between.

The chain has TRBV30 and TRBJ2-7; 11 positions agree with TRBD2. The CDR3 spans 14 residues. Losses at the gene ends were 2 bases for V and 3 bases for J; bases not matched to a gene: 3. The V gene's germline CDR1 is GTSNPN and CDR2 SVGIG (reference sequence). CDR3 amino acids: CAWSPGLAGYEQYF. In DNA form, the CDR3 reads TGTGCCTGGAGTCCCGGACTAGCGGGCTACGAGCAGTACTTC.